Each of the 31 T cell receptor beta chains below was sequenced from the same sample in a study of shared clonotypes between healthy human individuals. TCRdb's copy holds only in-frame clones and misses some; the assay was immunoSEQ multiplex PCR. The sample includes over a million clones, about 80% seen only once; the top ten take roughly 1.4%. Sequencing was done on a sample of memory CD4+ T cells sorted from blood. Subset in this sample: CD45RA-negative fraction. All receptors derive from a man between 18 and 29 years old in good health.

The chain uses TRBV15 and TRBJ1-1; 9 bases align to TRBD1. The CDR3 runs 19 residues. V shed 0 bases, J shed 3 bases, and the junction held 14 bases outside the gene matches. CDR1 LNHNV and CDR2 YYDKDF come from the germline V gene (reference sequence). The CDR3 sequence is CATSRERDRAVGKDTEAFF. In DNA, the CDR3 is TGTGCCACCAGCAGAGAGAGGGACAGGGCGGTGGGGAAGGACACTGAAGCTTTCTTT.

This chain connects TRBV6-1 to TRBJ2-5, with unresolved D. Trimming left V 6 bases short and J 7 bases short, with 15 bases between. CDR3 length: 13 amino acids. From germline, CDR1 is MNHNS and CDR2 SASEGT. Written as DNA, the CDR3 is TGTGCCAGCAGCGGAATCCGGGTGGGGACCCAGTACTTC. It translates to CASSGIRVGTQYF.

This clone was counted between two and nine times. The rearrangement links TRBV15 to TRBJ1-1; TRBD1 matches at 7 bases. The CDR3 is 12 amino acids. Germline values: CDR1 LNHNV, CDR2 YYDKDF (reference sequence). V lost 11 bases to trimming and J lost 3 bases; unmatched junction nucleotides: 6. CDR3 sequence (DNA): TGTGCCGCCGCCACAGGGGACACTGAAGCTTTCTTT. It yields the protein CAAATGDTEAFF.

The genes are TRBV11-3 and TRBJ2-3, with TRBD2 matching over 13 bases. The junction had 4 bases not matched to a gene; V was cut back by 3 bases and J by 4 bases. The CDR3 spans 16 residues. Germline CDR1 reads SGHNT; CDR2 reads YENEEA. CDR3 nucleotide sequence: TGTGCCAGCAGCTTGGGGACTAGCGGGAACGCAGATACGCAGTATTTT. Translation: CASSLGTSGNADTQYF.

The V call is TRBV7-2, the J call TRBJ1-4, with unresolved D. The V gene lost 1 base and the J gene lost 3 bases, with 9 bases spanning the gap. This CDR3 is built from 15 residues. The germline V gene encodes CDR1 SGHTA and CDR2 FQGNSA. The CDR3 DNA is TGTGCCAGCAGCTTAGGTCGACATCCTAATGAAAAACTGTTTTTT. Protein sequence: CASSLGRHPNEKLFF.

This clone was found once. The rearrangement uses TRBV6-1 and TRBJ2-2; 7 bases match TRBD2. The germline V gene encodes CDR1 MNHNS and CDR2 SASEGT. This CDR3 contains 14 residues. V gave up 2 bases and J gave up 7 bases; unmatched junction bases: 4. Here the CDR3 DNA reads TGTGCCAGCAGTGAAAGCGGGGTCGTCGGGGAGCTGTTTTTT. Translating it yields CASSESGVVGELFF.

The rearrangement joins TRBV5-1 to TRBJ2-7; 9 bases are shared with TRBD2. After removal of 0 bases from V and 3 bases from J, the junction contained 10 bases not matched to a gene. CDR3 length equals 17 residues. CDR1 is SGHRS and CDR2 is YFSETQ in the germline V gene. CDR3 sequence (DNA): TGCGCCAGCAGCTTGGTTGGTCGCGGGAGGGCGCTCTACGAGCAGTACTTC. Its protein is CASSLVGRGRALYEQYF.

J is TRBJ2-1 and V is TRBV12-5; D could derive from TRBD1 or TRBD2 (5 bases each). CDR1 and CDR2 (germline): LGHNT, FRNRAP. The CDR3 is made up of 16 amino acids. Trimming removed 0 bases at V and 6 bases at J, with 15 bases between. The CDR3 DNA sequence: TGTGCTAGTGGTTTGGTCCTGGGGGACGTAGGCAATGAGCAGTTCTTC. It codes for CASGLVLGDVGNEQFF.

Here the CDR3 DNA reads TGTGCCAGCAGTGACCGCGGAAGTGGAAACCAATTTGCGCAGTATTTT. Its protein product is CASSDRGSGNQFAQYF. V gene TRBV6-1 combines with J gene TRBJ2-3; unclear D gene. Germline lookup yields CDR1 MNHNS and CDR2 SASEGT. V was clipped by 3 bases and J by 10 bases, with 23 bases between them. This CDR3 spans 16 amino acids.

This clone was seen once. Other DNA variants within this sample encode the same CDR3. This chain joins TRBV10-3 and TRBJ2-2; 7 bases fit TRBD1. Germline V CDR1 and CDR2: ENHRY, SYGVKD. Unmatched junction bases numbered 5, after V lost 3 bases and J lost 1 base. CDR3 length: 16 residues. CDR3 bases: TGTGCCATCAGTGATTTGAGACAGGGGAACACCGGGGAGCTGTTTTTT. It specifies CAISDLRQGNTGELFF.

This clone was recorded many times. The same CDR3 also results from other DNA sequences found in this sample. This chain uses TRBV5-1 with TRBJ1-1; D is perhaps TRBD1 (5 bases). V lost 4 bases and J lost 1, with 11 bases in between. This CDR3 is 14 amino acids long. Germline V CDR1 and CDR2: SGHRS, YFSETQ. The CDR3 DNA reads TGCGCCAGCAGCCCCGGGACGGGGAACACTGAAGCTTTCTTT. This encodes CASSPGTGNTEAFF.

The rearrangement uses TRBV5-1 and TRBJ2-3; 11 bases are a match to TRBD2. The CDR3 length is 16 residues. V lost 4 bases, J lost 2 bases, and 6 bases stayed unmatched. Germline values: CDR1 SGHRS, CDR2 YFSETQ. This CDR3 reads CASSQGTSGLTDTQYF. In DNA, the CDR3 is TGCGCCAGCAGCCAGGGGACTAGCGGCCTCACAGATACGCAGTATTTT.

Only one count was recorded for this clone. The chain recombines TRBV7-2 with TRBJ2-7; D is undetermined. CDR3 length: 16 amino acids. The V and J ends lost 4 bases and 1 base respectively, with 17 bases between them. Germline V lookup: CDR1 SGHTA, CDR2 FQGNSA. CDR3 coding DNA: TGTGCCAGCAGCTCCTATTACAGCCAATTTTCCTACGAGCAGTACTTC. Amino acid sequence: CASSSYYSQFSYEQYF. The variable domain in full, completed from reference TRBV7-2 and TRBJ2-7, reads GAGVSQSPSNKVTEKGKDVELRCDPISGHTALYWYRQSLGQGLEFLIYFQGNSAPDKSGLPSDRFSAERTGGSVSTLTIQRTQQEDSAVYLCASSSYYSQFSYEQYFGPGTRLTVT.

DNA of the CDR3: TGTGCCAGCTCACCACCCGGGGGGCTCAGCTATGGCTACACCTTC. It codes for CASSPPGGLSYGYTF. V gene TRBV18 combines with J gene TRBJ1-2; D perhaps matches TRBD1 (6 bases). Germline lookup yields CDR1 KGHSH and CDR2 LQKENI. The CDR3 runs to 15 residues. The V and J ends lost 0 bases and 4 bases respectively, with 12 bases between them.

Here the CDR3 reads CASAGSGVDNYGYTF. The CDR3 DNA sequence: TGTGCCAGTGCGGGTTCAGGGGTGGATAACTATGGCTACACCTTC. This sequence joins TRBV19 and TRBJ1-2, with D perhaps matching TRBD1 (6 bases). Germline lookup yields CDR1 LNHDA and CDR2 SQIVND (reference sequence). The V and J ends lost 8 bases and 1 base respectively, with 17 bases between them. CDR3 length equals 15 residues.

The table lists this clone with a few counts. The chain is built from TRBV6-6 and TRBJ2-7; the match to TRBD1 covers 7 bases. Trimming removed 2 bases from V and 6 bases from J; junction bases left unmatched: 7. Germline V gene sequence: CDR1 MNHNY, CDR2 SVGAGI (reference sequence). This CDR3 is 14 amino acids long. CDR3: CASSYLTGLFEQYF. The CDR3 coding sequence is TGTGCCAGCAGTTACCTGACAGGGCTATTCGAGCAGTACTTC.

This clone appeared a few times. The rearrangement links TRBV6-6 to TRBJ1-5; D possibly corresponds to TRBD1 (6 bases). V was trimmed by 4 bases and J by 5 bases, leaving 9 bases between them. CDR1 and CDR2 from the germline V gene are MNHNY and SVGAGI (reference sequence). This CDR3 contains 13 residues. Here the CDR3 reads CASSWGQDQPQHF. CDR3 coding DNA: TGTGCCAGCAGTTGGGGACAAGATCAGCCCCAGCATTTT.

For the CDR3, the DNA is TGTGCCAGCAGTCGGTCTAGCGGGACCTACAATGAGCAGTTCTTC. It encodes CASSRSSGTYNEQFF. The V gene is TRBV2, the J gene TRBJ2-1; 9 nucleotides align to TRBD2. V shed 5 bases and J 2 bases; nucleotides not matched to a gene: 4. The germline V gene encodes CDR1 SNHLY and CDR2 FYNNEI. The CDR3 is 15 amino acids.

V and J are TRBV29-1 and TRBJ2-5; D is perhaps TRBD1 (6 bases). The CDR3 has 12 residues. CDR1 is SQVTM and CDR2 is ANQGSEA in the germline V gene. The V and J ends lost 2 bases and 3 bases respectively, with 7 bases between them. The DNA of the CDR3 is TGCAGCGTTGAAAGGGGGAAAGAGACCCAGTACTTC. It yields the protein CSVERGKETQYF.

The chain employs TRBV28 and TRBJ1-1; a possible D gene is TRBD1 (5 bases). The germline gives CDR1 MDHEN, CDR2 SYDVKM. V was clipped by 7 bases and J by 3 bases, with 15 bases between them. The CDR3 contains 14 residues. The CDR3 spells CASTMGQPYTEAFF. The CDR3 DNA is TGTGCCAGCACCATGGGGCAGCCTTACACTGAAGCTTTCTTT.

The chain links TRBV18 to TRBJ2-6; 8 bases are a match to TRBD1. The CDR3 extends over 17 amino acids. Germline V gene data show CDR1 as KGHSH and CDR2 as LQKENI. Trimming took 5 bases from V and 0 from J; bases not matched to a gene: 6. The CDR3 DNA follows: TGTGCCAGCTCATTCGGGACAGGTCCCTCTGGGGCCAACGTCCTGACTTTC. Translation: CASSFGTGPSGANVLTF.

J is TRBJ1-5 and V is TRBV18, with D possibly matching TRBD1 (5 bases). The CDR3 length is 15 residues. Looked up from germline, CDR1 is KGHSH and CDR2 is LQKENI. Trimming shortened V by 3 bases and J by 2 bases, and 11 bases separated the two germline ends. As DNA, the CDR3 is TGTGCCAGCTCACCGAGCAGGGAGGGCAATCAGCCCCAGCATTTT. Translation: CASSPSREGNQPQHF.

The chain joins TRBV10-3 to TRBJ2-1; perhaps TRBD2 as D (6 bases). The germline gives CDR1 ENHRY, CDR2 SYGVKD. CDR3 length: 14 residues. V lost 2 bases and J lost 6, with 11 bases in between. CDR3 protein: CAISEGTPSNEQFF. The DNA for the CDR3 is TGTGCCATCAGTGAGGGGACTCCCTCCAATGAGCAGTTCTTC.

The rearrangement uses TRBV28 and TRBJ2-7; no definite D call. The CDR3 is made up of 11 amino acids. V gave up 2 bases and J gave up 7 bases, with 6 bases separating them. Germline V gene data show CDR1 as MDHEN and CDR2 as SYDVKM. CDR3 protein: CASSLAWEQYF. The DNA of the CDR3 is TGTGCCAGCAGTTTAGCGTGGGAGCAGTACTTC.

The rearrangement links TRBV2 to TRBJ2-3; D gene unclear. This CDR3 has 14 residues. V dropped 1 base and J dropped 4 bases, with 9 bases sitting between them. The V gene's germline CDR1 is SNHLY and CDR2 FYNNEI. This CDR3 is CASSEGVVPDTQYF. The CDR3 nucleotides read TGTGCCAGCAGTGAAGGAGTGGTCCCAGATACGCAGTATTTT. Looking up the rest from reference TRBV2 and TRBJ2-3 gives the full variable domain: EPEVTQTPSHQVTQMGQEVILRCVPISNHLYFYWYRQILGQKVEFLVSFYNNEISEKSEIFDDQFSVERPDGSNFTLKIRSTKLEDSAMYFCASSEGVVPDTQYFGPGTRLTVL.

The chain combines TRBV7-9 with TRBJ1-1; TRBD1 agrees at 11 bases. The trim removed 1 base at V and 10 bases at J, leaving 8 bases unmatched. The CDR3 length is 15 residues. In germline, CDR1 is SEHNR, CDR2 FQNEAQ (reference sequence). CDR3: CASSLDGTGGSRAFF. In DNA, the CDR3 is TGTGCCAGCAGCTTAGATGGGACAGGGGGTTCGAGAGCTTTCTTT.

The CDR3 DNA reads as TGCGCCAGCTCCAGAGTTGGGACAGATACGCAGTATTTT. It is translated as CASSRVGTDTQYF. This chain links TRBV10-2 with TRBJ2-3, with D uncertain. V was pared by 8 bases and J by 3 bases, with 12 bases between. This CDR3 has 13 amino acids. The germline V gene encodes CDR1 WSHSY and CDR2 SAAADI.

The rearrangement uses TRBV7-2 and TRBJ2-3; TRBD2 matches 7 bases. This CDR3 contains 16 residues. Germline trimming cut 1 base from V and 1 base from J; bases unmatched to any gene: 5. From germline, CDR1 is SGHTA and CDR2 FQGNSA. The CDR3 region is CASSLDGLAGTDTQYF. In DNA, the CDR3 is TGTGCCAGCAGCTTAGATGGGCTAGCGGGCACAGATACGCAGTATTTT.

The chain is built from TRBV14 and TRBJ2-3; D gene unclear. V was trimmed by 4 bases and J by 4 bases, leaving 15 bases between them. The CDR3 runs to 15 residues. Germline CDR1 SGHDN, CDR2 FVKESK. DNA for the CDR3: TGTGCCAGCAGCCCCCTGTTGGCGAGCGCAGATACGCAGTATTTT. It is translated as CASSPLLASADTQYF.

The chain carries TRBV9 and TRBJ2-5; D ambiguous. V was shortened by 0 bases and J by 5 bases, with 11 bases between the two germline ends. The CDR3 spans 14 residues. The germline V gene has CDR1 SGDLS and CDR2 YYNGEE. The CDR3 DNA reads TGTGCCAGCAGCGTAGACCTGGGAATGGAGACCCAGTACTTC. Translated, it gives CASSVDLGMETQYF.

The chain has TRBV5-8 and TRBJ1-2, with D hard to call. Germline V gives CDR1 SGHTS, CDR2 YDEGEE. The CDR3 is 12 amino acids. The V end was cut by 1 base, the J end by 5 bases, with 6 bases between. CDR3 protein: CASSLPAYGYTF. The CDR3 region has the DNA TGTGCCAGCAGCTTGCCAGCTTATGGCTACACCTTC.